The 14 T cell receptor beta chains reported below all come from one sample, sequenced in a study of CD8+CD57+ T cells in acquired aplastic anemia. CDR3 and TCR beta VDJ profiling relied on a genomic DNA template. A single record per CDR3 protein comes from TCRdb applying MiXCR to the reads. This table has roughly 290,000 distinct CDR3 sequences, approximately 57% appearing once. All sequencing subjects had displayed CD8+CD57+ cell expansion on flow cytometry. Specimen: sorted CD4+, CD8+, or CD8+CD57+ T cells (not recorded which) from PBMCs. These receptor sequences come from a human donor with aplastic anemia.

The gene calls are TRBV19 and TRBJ2-2, with TRBD2 matching 9 bases. The germline V gene has CDR1 LNHDA and CDR2 SQIVND (reference sequence). V lost 7 bases and J lost 6; bases outside the gene matches: 6. This CDR3 spans 14 amino acids. The CDR3 protein is CASTGLAISGELFF. DNA for the CDR3: TGTGCCAGTACGGGACTAGCTATTTCCGGGGAGCTGTTTTTT. Based on the CDR3 plus reference TRBV19 and TRBJ2-2, the full variable domain is DGGITQSPKYLFRKEGQNVTLSCEQNLNHDAMYWYRQDPGQGLRLIYYSQIVNDFQKGDIAEGYSVSREKKESFPLTVTSAQKNPTAFYLCASTGLAISGELFFGEGSRLTVL.

The gene calls are TRBV10-2 and TRBJ1-2; D not resolved. There are 14 residues in the CDR3. From germline, CDR1 is WSHSY and CDR2 SAAADI. The V gene lost 10 bases and the J gene lost 2 bases, with 17 bases spanning the gap. In DNA form, the CDR3 reads TGCGCCACCTCAGGAGGCATTGCGAACTATGGCTACACCTTC. Its protein is CATSGGIANYGYTF.

Many counts were recorded for this clonotype. The chain employs TRBV6-1 and TRBJ1-1, with D unresolved. The V gene lost 3 bases and the J gene lost 1 base, with 9 bases spanning the gap. The CDR3 runs 14 residues. Germline CDR1 and CDR2: MNHNS and SASEGT. The CDR3 nucleotides read TGTGCCAGCAGTGAGCCGCTCGGGAACACTGAAGCTTTCTTT. This encodes CASSEPLGNTEAFF.

In this sample, this clonotype turned up many times. The chain is built from TRBV19 and TRBJ1-2, with D perhaps matching TRBD1 (6 bases). V shed 3 bases and J shed 2 bases, with 7 bases lying between them. The CDR3 spans 13 residues. Germline-derived CDR1 and CDR2 are LNHDA and SQIVND (reference sequence). CDR3 region: CASSIQGNYGYTF. The CDR3 nucleotides are TGTGCCAGTAGTATCCAGGGGAACTATGGCTACACCTTC.

DNA for the CDR3: TGTGCCAGCAGCTTGACAGGGGGCTTCGCAGATACGCAGTATTTT. Residues: CASSLTGGFADTQYF. V and J are TRBV7-9 and TRBJ2-3, with TRBD1 matching over 10 bases. Germline V gene lookup returns CDR1 SEHNR and CDR2 FQNEAQ (reference sequence). The CDR3 consists of 15 residues. J gave up 4 bases and V 3 bases, and 4 bases lay outside the gene matches.

The rearrangement joins TRBV2 to TRBJ1-6, with 9 bases matching TRBD1. Germline loops: CDR1 SNHLY, CDR2 FYNNEI. The junction had 1 base not matched to a gene; V was cut back by 1 base and J by 9 bases. The CDR3 contains 14 residues. CDR3: CASSEGDRASPLHF. In nucleotides, the CDR3 is TGTGCCAGCAGTGAAGGGGACAGGGCTTCACCCCTCCACTTT.

The rearrangement uses TRBV2 and TRBJ2-7; D unclear. The ends were cut back, 6 bases at V and 2 bases at J, with 11 bases in the middle. CDR1 SNHLY and CDR2 FYNNEI come from the germline V gene. The length of the CDR3 is 13 residues. This CDR3 is CASSVGATYEQYF. Written as DNA, the CDR3 is TGTGCCAGCAGCGTAGGAGCAACCTACGAGCAGTACTTC. Full variable domain (remainder filled in from reference TRBV2 and TRBJ2-7): EPEVTQTPSHQVTQMGQEVILRCVPISNHLYFYWYRQILGQKVEFLVSFYNNEISEKSEIFDDQFSVERPDGSNFTLKIRSTKLEDSAMYFCASSVGATYEQYFGPGTRLTVT.

This clonotype was seen ten or more times. The chain couples TRBV30 to TRBJ2-5; TRBD1 matches 7 bases. The germline V gene has CDR1 GTSNPN and CDR2 SVGIG (reference sequence). Losses at the gene ends were 3 bases for V and 1 base for J; bases not matched to a gene: 2. The CDR3 totals 13 residues. CDR3 coding DNA: TGTGCCTGGAGAAGACAGGGCCAAGAGACCCAGTACTTC. Translation: CAWRRQGQETQYF.

The chain employs TRBV20-1 and TRBJ2-7; D might be TRBD2 (7 bases). This CDR3 spans 14 amino acids. The germline CDR1 and CDR2 sequences are DFQATT and SNEGSKA (reference sequence). Trimming left V 3 bases short and J 3 bases short, with 15 bases between. The CDR3 spells CSARTGGGGYEQYF. The CDR3 region has the DNA TGCAGTGCTAGGACGGGGGGCGGGGGCTACGAGCAGTACTTC.

This clonotype was counted many times. The genes are TRBV19 and TRBJ1-2; 9 bases are shared with TRBD1. Germline loops: CDR1 LNHDA, CDR2 SQIVND (reference sequence). V dropped 6 bases and J dropped 4; count of bases not matched to a gene: 15. The CDR3 runs to 17 residues. DNA for the CDR3: TGTGCCAGTAGAGTCGGGAACAGGGGGCGAGCAGGCTATGGCTACACCTTC. Translation: CASRVGNRGRAGYGYTF.

This chain joins TRBV7-9 and TRBJ1-2; 11 bases line up with TRBD1. Germline V gene sequence: CDR1 SEHNR, CDR2 FQNEAQ (reference sequence). V lost 2 bases and J lost 4; bases outside the gene matches: 3. The CDR3 is 15 residues long. The CDR3: CASSLMGQGVYGYTF. The CDR3 DNA reads TGTGCCAGCAGCTTAATGGGACAGGGGGTCTATGGCTACACCTTC. The complete variable domain, with remaining parts taken from reference TRBV7-9 and TRBJ1-2, reads DTGVSQNPRHKITKRGQNVTFRCDPISEHNRLYWYRQTLGQGPEFLTYFQNEAQLEKSRLLSDRFSAERPKGSFSTLEIQRTEQGDSAMYLCASSLMGQGVYGYTFGSGTRLTVV.

The chain employs TRBV15 and TRBJ1-2; no definite D call. Trimming took off 0 bases at V and 7 bases at J, with 15 bases between the two ends. CDR3 size: 15 residues. Germline lookup yields CDR1 LNHNV and CDR2 YYDKDF (reference sequence). The CDR3 reads CATSRDPLARLGYTF. The CDR3 bases are TGTGCCACCAGCAGAGACCCCTTAGCTCGTCTTGGCTACACCTTC.

This clonotype was seen ten or more times. This chain connects TRBV12-3 or TRBV12-4 to TRBJ2-3; D uncertain. The V gene lost 5 bases and the J gene lost 2 bases, with 14 bases spanning the gap. The CDR3 covers 15 residues. For the CDR3, the DNA is TGTGCCAGCAGTCCCTACTCGGACCTCACAGATACGCAGTATTTT. Translating it yields CASSPYSDLTDTQYF.

This clonotype was counted many times. The rearrangement links TRBV20-1 to TRBJ2-5; D might be TRBD2 (6 bases). Germline-derived CDR1 and CDR2 are DFQATT and SNEGSKA (reference sequence). CDR3 length equals 13 residues. Trimming pared 6 bases from V and 2 bases from J, leaving 13 bases between. The CDR3 bases are TGCAGTGCCGGACCGGCGGGACAAGAGACCCAGTACTTC. Translation gives CSAGPAGQETQYF.